The rows below give T cell receptor beta chains drawn from one sample of a study of T cell responses to AZD1222 COVID-19 vaccine. Measured with immunoSEQ multiplex PCR; TCRdb has only the in-frame clones, and not every one. The sample shows some 140,000 clones, about 88% of them seen only once. This specimen was peripheral blood, taken 28 days after the second AZD1222 dose. These TCRs come from an adult who received the AZD1222 COVID-19 vaccine. Each CDR3 is given with its conserved first and last residue. Clone size is not always given. Where it is, it says once, few, many or a class for expanded clones.

>TRBJ1-2|TRBV9|.
CASSPGGGASPYGYTF
>TRBJ1-2|TRBV10-3|.
CAISESGYGYTF
>TRBJ1-1|TRBV11-2|.
CASSLVAGLNTEAFF
>TRBJ2-3|TRBV4-1|.
CASSQNPGQGSTDTQYF
>TRBJ2-1|TRBV29-1|.
CSVGAGETNEQFF
>TRBJ1-2|TRBV18|.
CASSLPKPDRGPNYGYTF
>TRBJ1-4|TRBV19|.
CASSISKRANEKLFF
>TRBJ1-4|TRBV27|.
CASTTSDSRGKLFF
>TRBJ1-1|TRBV6-5|.
CASTWSGHKNTEAFF
>TRBJ2-7|TRBV7-9|.
CASSSRIYEQYF
>TRBJ2-1|TRBV6-6|.
CASSYSTPNYNEQFF
>TRBJ1-1|TRBV19|.
CASSIQGAGNTEAFF
>TRBJ1-2|TRBV30|.
CAWSVPLSDRYGYTF
>TRBJ1-1|TRBV18|once
CASSPLDRSPVNTEAFF
>TRBJ1-1|TRBV29-1|.
CSVDKEDRVGTEAFF
>TRBJ1-1|TRBV30|.
CAWQGATNTEAFF
>TRBJ2-1|TRBV11-3|.
CASSEPSYNEQFF
>TRBJ1-1|TRBV2|.
CASRTTGGRQRNTEAFF
>TRBJ2-7|TRBV5-1|.
CASSPTGYEQYF
>TRBJ1-1|TRBV7-9|.
CASSPLTGGTEAFF
>TRBJ1-1|TRBV5-1|.
CASSLDGRNTEAFF
>TRBJ1-2|TRBV7-2|.
CASSPQGQVANYGYTF
>TRBJ1-2|TRBV7-2|.
CASSLSLDRGRSYGYTF
>TRBJ2-7|TRBV19|.
CASSLDSSYEQYF
>TRBJ1-4|TRBV6-5|once
CASSWTALGEKLFF
>TRBJ2-7|TRBV12-5|.
CASGLRLAGVEQYF
>TRBJ2-1|TRBV6-5|.
CASSTEGGGYNEQFF
>TRBJ1-3|TRBV13|few
CASSRAGSSSGNTIYF
>TRBJ1-1|TRBV9|.
CASSVITGPNTEAFF
>TRBJ1-4|TRBV19|.
CASSTRWQASGEKLFF
>TRBJ1-1|TRBV7-2|once
CASSLAGSNTEAFF
>TRBJ1-1|TRBV7-8|once
CASTRAGKRSEAFF
>TRBJ1-2|TRBV6-5|.
CASSPDYGYTF
>TRBJ1-6|TRBV9|.
CASSVEAGAYNSPLHF
>TRBJ2-7|TRBV24-1|.
CATSDPDGEQYF
>TRBJ2-5|TRBV29-1|.
CSVEDRETQYF
>TRBJ1-4|TRBV27|once
CASSSNSGGNEKLFF
>TRBJ1-5|TRBV18|few
CASSPRGGGGNQPQHF
>TRBJ1-5|TRBV6-5|.
CASSSVGANQPQHF
>TRBJ2-7|TRBV5-1|.
CASSLGLAGAYEQYF
>TRBJ1-2|TRBV4-1|.
CASSHTGTGNYGYTF
>TRBJ1-2|TRBV5-1|.
CASSLGTADYGYTF
>TRBJ2-3|TRBV9|.
CASSSRGLAGGISIGTDTQYF
>TRBJ1-5|TRBV18|.
CASSLGFTQPQHF
>TRBJ1-2|TRBV6-2/TRBV6-3|once
CASSPGTGVYGYTF
>TRBJ1-1|TRBV27|.
CASSLKGNTEAFF
>TRBJ2-1|TRBV19|.
CASTLELAGGPYNEQFF
>TRBJ1-2|TRBV3-1/TRBV3-2|.
CASSQTGGIEGYTF
>TRBJ1-2|TRBV6-5|.
CASSYQRTGIYGYTF
>TRBJ2-7|TRBV13|.
CASSPGTGGYEQYF
>TRBJ1-5|TRBV2|.
CASRGVPFNQPQHF